A selection of T cell receptor beta chains follows, all from one sample in a study of radiation and T cells in renal cell carcinoma. The data were produced by immunoSEQ multiplex PCR, yet TCRdb's version contains in-frame clones alone and is incomplete. The sample comprises about 86,000 clones, approximately 80% of which are singletons, and under 10% rests with the top ten. The material was blood, obtained from a patient whose treatment included radiotherapy and nephrectomy. These receptors all stem from a man aged 50 or older with renal cell carcinoma. The CDR3 runs from the conserved cysteine through the conserved F or W. Fields, in order: D gene, clone size, J gene, V gene, CDR3 protein, CDR3 DNA. A D gene is named only where the DNA matches it firmly. Expanded clones are given a class, and other clones once, few, many or no size at all.

TRBD1 | . | TRBJ2-7 | TRBV9 | CASSVGTAGGEQYF | TGTGCCAGCAGCGTGGGGACAGCTGGGGGCGAGCAGTACTTC
. | once | TRBJ2-7 | TRBV13 | CASSRTGTGEQYF | TGTGCCAGCAGCCGAACAGGGACGGGCGAGCAGTACTTC
TRBD1 | . | TRBJ2-2 | TRBV19 | CASSIVGRGYTGELFF | TGTGCCAGTAGTATCGTCGGCAGGGGGTACACCGGGGAGCTGTTTTTT
. | . | TRBJ1-2 | TRBV11-2 | CASSLAGTDGYTF | TGTGCCAGCAGCTTAGCCGGAACAGATGGCTACACCTTC
TRBD1 | . | TRBJ2-3 | TRBV6-1 | CASSGQGGTDTQYF | TGTGCCAGCAGCGGACAGGGCGGCACAGATACGCAGTATTTT
. | few | TRBJ1-1 | TRBV6-1 | CASRTGFTEAFF | TGTGCCAGCAGGACAGGTTTCACTGAAGCTTTCTTT
. | . | TRBJ1-6 | TRBV14 | CASSPRLDSPLHF | TGTGCCAGCAGCCCAAGACTGGATTCACCCCTCCACTTT
. | few | TRBJ1-1 | TRBV30 | CAWSVSAGTLRAFF | TGTGCCTGGAGTGTATCCGCAGGGACGTTGCGAGCTTTCTTT
. | . | TRBJ2-2 | TRBV19 | CASGDQGLRELFF | TGTGCCAGTGGAGACCAGGGGTTGAGGGAGCTGTTTTTT
. | . | TRBJ2-7 | TRBV29-1 | CSVLPLGRNSYEQYF | TGCAGCGTTTTACCTCTTGGCCGGAACTCCTACGAGCAGTACTTC
. | . | TRBJ2-2 | TRBV5-5 | CASSLVDYGELFF | TGTGCCAGCAGCTTGGTTGATTACGGGGAGCTGTTTTTT
TRBD1 | . | TRBJ1-2 | TRBV30 | CAWSLPGQGSYGYTF | TGTGCCTGGAGTCTCCCGGGACAGGGCAGCTATGGCTACACCTTC
TRBD1 | . | TRBJ1-1 | TRBV5-1 | CASTGTGGTEAFF | TGCGCCAGCACCGGGACAGGGGGCACGGAAGCTTTCTTT
. | . | TRBJ2-1 | TRBV28 | CASSSPAIDNEQFF | TGTGCCAGCAGTTCCCCCGCCATCGACAATGAGCAGTTCTTC
. | . | TRBJ1-5 | TRBV19 | CASSGLRYSNQPQHF | TGTGCCAGTAGTGGTTTGCGATATAGCAATCAGCCCCAGCATTTT
TRBD1 | . | TRBJ1-2 | TRBV5-1 | CASGTRDSSNYGYTF | TGCGCCAGCGGAACGAGGGACAGTTCTAACTATGGCTACACCTTC
. | . | TRBJ2-7 | TRBV12-5 | CASGLSGRQSSYEQYF | TGTGCTAGTGGTTTGTCGGGCAGGCAGAGCTCCTACGAGCAGTACTTC
TRBD2 | . | TRBJ2-5 | TRBV5-1 | CASSLVRSASGQETQYF | TGCGCCAGCAGCTTGGTGAGGAGCGCTAGCGGGCAAGAGACCCAGTACTTC
. | . | TRBJ2-3 | TRBV20-1 | CSARDYRTQYF | TGCAGTGCTAGAGACTACCGTACGCAGTATTTT
. | . | TRBJ2-7 | TRBV5-5 | CASSPGLGGSSYEQYF | TGTGCCAGCAGCCCCGGATTGGGGGGAAGCTCCTACGAGCAGTACTTC
. | . | TRBJ1-1 | TRBV18 | CASSPRVGTGLSTEAFF | TGTGCCAGCTCCCCACGCGTTGGAACGGGTTTGAGCACTGAAGCTTTCTTT
. | . | TRBJ2-1 | TRBV15 | CATSRDGGSSYNEQFF | TGTGCCACCAGCAGAGACGGTGGGAGCTCCTACAATGAGCAGTTCTTC
TRBD1 | once | TRBJ1-4 | TRBV6-5 | CASSRGQDEKLFF | TGTGCCAGCAGCCGCGGACAGGACGAAAAACTGTTTTTT
. | . | TRBJ1-2 | TRBV27 | CASSRAGSSSLDYTF | TGTGCCAGCAGTCGGGCGGGGTCGTCCTCGTTGGACTACACCTTC
. | once | TRBJ2-7 | TRBV7-8 | CASSFRTEQYF | TGTGCCAGCAGCTTCAGGACCGAGCAGTACTTC
. | once | TRBJ2-3 | TRBV5-1 | CASSAEQGADTQYF | TGCGCCAGCAGCGCCGAACAGGGTGCAGATACGCAGTATTTT
TRBD1 | . | TRBJ2-2 | TRBV4-3 | CASSQGQGIPGELFF | TGCGCCAGCAGCCAGGGACAGGGTATTCCCGGGGAGCTGTTTTTT
TRBD1 | . | TRBJ1-2 | TRBV19 | CASRLRQGPNYGYTF | TGTGCCAGTAGACTTAGACAGGGACCAAACTATGGCTACACCTTC
. | . | TRBJ2-5 | TRBV19 | CASSAGDSQYF | TGTGCCAGTAGTGCCGGGGACTCACAGTACTTC
TRBD1 | . | TRBJ1-6 | TRBV19 | CASSSWGQPAYNSPLHF | TGTGCCAGTAGTAGTTGGGGACAGCCAGCCTATAATTCACCCCTCCACTTT
. | . | TRBJ1-4 | TRBV2 | CASSDGQANEKLFF | TGTGCCAGCAGTGACGGTCAGGCTAATGAAAAACTGTTTTTT
TRBD2 | . | TRBJ2-3 | TRBV9 | CASSVLTSGADTQYF | TGTGCCAGCAGCGTATTGACTAGCGGCGCAGATACGCAGTATTTT
. | . | TRBJ1-4 | TRBV27 | CASSKGVGGTNEKLFF | TGTGCCAGCAGCAAAGGGGTGGGTGGAACTAATGAAAAACTGTTTTTT
TRBD1 | . | TRBJ1-2 | TRBV28 | CASSRTGHGYTF | TGTGCCAGCAGTCGGACAGGCCATGGCTACACCTTC
TRBD1 | . | TRBJ2-5 | TRBV4-1 | CASSQAAWDSPGETQYF | TGCGCCAGCAGCCAAGCCGCTTGGGACAGCCCCGGGGAGACCCAGTACTTC
. | once | TRBJ2-1 | TRBV7-9 | CASSSQGVGEQFF | TGTGCCAGCAGCTCCCAGGGTGTTGGTGAGCAGTTCTTC
TRBD2 | . | TRBJ2-5 | TRBV10-3 | CAIRTSGGGQETQYF | TGTGCCATTCGGACTAGCGGGGGGGGACAAGAGACCCAGTACTTC
. | . | TRBJ2-2 | TRBV14 | CASSQGLALTGELFF | TGTGCCAGCAGCCAAGGTCTAGCGTTGACCGGGGAGCTGTTTTTT
TRBD2 | . | TRBJ2-2 | TRBV6-5 | CASGLAAITGELFF | TGTGCCAGCGGACTAGCGGCGATCACCGGGGAGCTGTTTTTT
. | . | TRBJ2-5 | TRBV5-4 | CASSRELAGAGQETQYF | TGTGCCAGCAGCCGGGAGCTGGCCGGGGCCGGCCAAGAGACCCAGTACTTC
TRBD2 | . | TRBJ2-5 | TRBV5-1 | CASTFPGRGETQYF | TGCGCCAGCACCTTCCCGGGGAGGGGAGAGACCCAGTACTTC
. | . | TRBJ2-7 | TRBV5-1 | CASSLEPGPTYEQYF | TGCGCCAGCAGCTTGGAACCGGGACCTACCTACGAGCAGTACTTC
TRBD2 | . | TRBJ2-7 | TRBV7-9 | CASSLGLAGGGLYEQYF | TGTGCCAGCAGCCTCGGACTAGCGGGGGGTGGTCTCTACGAGCAGTACTTC
TRBD2 | . | TRBJ2-1 | TRBV27 | CASTLPGLAGGNEQFF | TGTGCCAGCACCCTCCCGGGACTAGCGGGGGGGAATGAGCAGTTCTTC
. | . | TRBJ2-7 | TRBV5-4 | CASSSKQGHEQYF | TGTGCCAGCAGCTCAAAACAGGGTCACGAGCAGTACTTC
TRBD2 | . | TRBJ2-1 | TRBV7-2 | CASSLGLAEYNEQFF | TGTGCCAGCAGCTTAGGACTAGCGGAATACAATGAGCAGTTCTTC
TRBD1 | . | TRBJ2-7 | TRBV6-6 | CASSPGQGRLGEQYF | TGTGCCAGCAGCCCTGGACAGGGCCGGCTGGGCGAGCAGTACTTC
TRBD2 | . | TRBJ2-5 | TRBV9 | CASSVVSSGRGETQYF | TGTGCCAGCAGCGTAGTTTCCAGCGGGAGGGGAGAGACCCAGTACTTC
. | . | TRBJ2-7 | TRBV4-2 | CASSQGNEQYF | TGTGCCAGCAGCCAAGGGAACGAGCAGTACTTC
. | . | TRBJ2-1 | TRBV27 | CASSLMGNEQFF | TGTGCCAGCAGTTTGATGGGCAATGAGCAGTTCTTC
. | few | TRBJ1-1 | TRBV28 | CASQGNTEAFF | TGTGCCAGCCAGGGGAACACTGAAGCTTTCTTT
. | . | TRBJ1-2 | TRBV5-1 | CASSSGPDEGSGYTF | TGCGCCAGCAGCTCCGGACCCGACGAGGGGTCTGGCTACACCTTC